The T cell receptor (beta chain) described here comes from a study of tumor-infiltrating lymphocytes in primary liver carcinoma. Ten or more counts support this clonotype. The roughly 20-34 mg bulk tissue piece was not sorted before simultaneous RNA and DNA extraction. Starting from 400 to 500 ng of total RNA, TCR beta cDNA was produced with a primer in the constant region. Slightly modified ARM-PCR served as the procedure for the TCR beta libraries. These libraries came from three rounds of nested multiplex PCR. Investigators reported that the first two PCR rounds, at around 10 cycles each, used TRBV1-TRBV30 forward primers with a C-beta reverse primer. TCRdb recomputed calls from the multiplex PCR reads with MiXCR, one row per CDR3 protein. The table shows 45,000 to 55,000 distinct CDR3 sequences, with 65% to 80% occurring only once. The CDR3 sequence is 12 residues long. The germline V gene has CDR1 SQVTM and CDR2 ANQGSEA. V was shortened by 3 bases and J by 7 bases, with 12 bases between the two germline ends.

The clonotype comes from a man aged 35-49 years with primary liver carcinoma and hepatitis B virus infection. The genes are TRBV29-1 and TRBJ1-2; TRBD1 is a possible D gene (5 bases). Sequencing used liver tumor tissue from sampling region 5. Subset described: tumor region T5, tumor centre. Here the CDR3 DNA reads TGCAGCGTTGAGGCCCTGGGGGGTGGCTACACCTTC. Translating it yields CSVEALGGGYTF. The full variable domain, in which reference TRBV29-1 and TRBJ1-2 provide the parts outside the CDR3, is SAVISQKPSRDICQRGTSLTIQCQVDSQVTMMFWYRQQPGQSLTLIATANQGSEATYESGFVIDKFPISRPNLTFSTLTVSNMSPEDSSIYLCSVEALGGGYTFGSGTRLTVV.